This T cell receptor (beta chain) came from a study of cytomegalovirus exposure and HLA in healthy donors (dated by TCRdb to 2016 to 2017). For the study in its entirety: In an earlier analysis of some 550 of the donors, 276 Gb of sequence data and 100 million or so unique TCR beta sequences from 150 million to 200 million T cells were reported. The study was designed to test whether signatures of past pathogen exposure could be identified by cataloging public T cell receptors. A later analysis re-analyzed previously published TCR beta repertoires from 666 donors and added high-resolution HLA genotyping to study TCR occurrence patterns. Among about 360 genotyped donors of the cohort, an average of about 240,000 unique TCR beta nucleotide sequences were sequenced per donor, about a sixth of them non-productive. An earlier analysis of approximately 500 of the donors applied high-throughput TCR beta sequencing to assess whether each TCR beta V gene segment acted as functional or pseudogenic. The number of donors typed differed by locus, with 629-630 for A, B, C, DRB1 and DQB1, roughly 520 for DQA1, over 600 for DPA1, and 400 to 490 for DPB1. Along with the approximately 700-subject first cohort, a separate validation cohort of 120 different subjects was used. A later genetic analysis used genome-wide SNP genotypes for about 55% of the 666 donors, treating that subset as a discovery cohort. Several DR-DQ haplotypes were treated as single units for association and clustering because of strong linkage in the cohort. HLA typing included class I and class II loci at four-digit resolution. An early release that covered 640 HLA-typed donors contained approximately 300 gigabases of sequencing data and roughly 84 million unique TCR sequences. Every discovery cohort repertoire had been produced on one sequencing platform. To predict cytomegalovirus infection status, the study brought together high-throughput TCR immunosequencing, statistical association of individual TCRs with disease status, and machine learning. The genetic ancestry cluster associated with self-reported Caucasian donors included 80% to 90% of the approximately 410 genotyped donors. In the later analysis, no new phenotypic data were used to find candidate immune exposures; instead, reliance was placed on TCR beta sequences and their occurrence across donors. Alongside the repertoire data, information on donor age, sex, ethnicity and CMV serostatus was compiled. The study profiled the T cell repertoires of 550 to 700 subjects by immunosequencing and related them to cytomegalovirus serostatus. The investigation overall reported the following: Across donors, most TCR sequences were observed very rarely, whereas some public TCRs were present in many individuals. A later analysis associated about 17,000 TCR beta sequences with specific HLA alleles at a false discovery rate of 0.05. A later genetic analysis associated a missense DCLRE1C variant with V-gene and J-gene trimming of TCR beta chains, and an independent cohort replicated the association. The authors suggested that the approach could potentially be extended to other disease states and immunological phenotypes. In a later analysis, HLA-associated TCR beta chains were found to be more clonally expanded and to have lower generation probabilities than equally common non-associated chains. This cohort had only TCR beta chains sequenced, and the lack of alpha or paired-chain data limited which features could be detected. In both the original and validation cohorts, the classifier was reported to diagnose cytomegalovirus status with high specificity and sensitivity. The only immune exposure information available for the cohort was CMV serostatus. In the study, approximately 150 TCR beta chains were listed as associated with cytomegalovirus. Because some donors lacked HLA typing at each locus, the association tests relied only on the typed subset. According to a later analysis, TCR association rates differed among HLA loci, with DRB1 alleles showing the most associated TCRs and HLA-C alleles showing the fewest. Because counts were too low, under 20 rarely observed V segments, including chromosome 9 orphons, were left out of the earlier analysis of several hundred of the donors. Some IMGT-functional V segments, including TRBV6-2 and TRBV6-3, could not be told apart with the 87-base-pair reads, so those segments were excluded. A cluster of highly shared sequence variants was judged likely to represent a technical artifact of the sequencing pipeline. According to a later analysis, parvovirus B19, influenza, CMV and Epstein-Barr virus appeared linked to several top co-occurrence clusters. A further reported finding was that TCR beta sequences accurately predicted the HLA-A and HLA-B alleles for most subjects in the first cohort. Most CMV-associated TCR beta chains appeared to be HLA-restricted in a later analysis, and the HLA associations seemed to be driven largely by CMV exposure. In vitro tests confirmed that three of the cytomegalovirus-associated TCR beta chains recognize cytomegalovirus antigens. Compared with the roughly 700-donor mean, donors in an Asian-associated ancestry cluster had fewer N-insertions in productive TCRs, according to a later genetic analysis. Linkage disequilibrium might explain the correlated functional status among segregating V segments, but an unknown experimental factor could not be ruled out. Presence/absence analyses assumed roughly uniform sequencing depth across donors, an assumption that may not hold. When HLA alleles, especially DR and DQ, strongly co-occurred, attributing TCR associations to individual alleles was difficult. In an earlier analysis of approximately 590 of the donors, most TCR beta V segments appeared in productive rearrangements about 90% or about 30% of the time, broadly matching IMGT annotations.

In total, just over 650 healthy bone marrow donors made up the cohort. At the time of sampling, all cohort members were nominally healthy, though unrecorded immune exposures were likely present. The donor tested CMV seropositive, placing the donor among the 289 seropositive members of the cohort. Each donor provided a peripheral blood sample, and peripheral blood mononuclear cells were used for TCR beta sequencing. Genomic DNA was extracted from the blood cell samples with the Qiagen DNeasy Blood Extraction Kit. The CDR3 has 17 amino acids, counting the end cysteine and phenylalanine. CDR3 DNA is the only sequence kept; it has 51 bases, read in frame from the first base. Unmatched junction bases come to 9, with V trimmed by 2 bases and J by 4 bases. CDR1 and CDR2 are read off the germline V gene (reference sequence) as MNHEY and SMNVEV. Receptor libraries were prepared by the immunoSEQ multiplex PCR assay. For the multiplex PCR, a mixture combining 60 forward primers for TCR Vbeta segments and 13 reverse primers for TCR Jbeta segments was used. The CDR3 region of rearranged TCR beta genes was amplified from genomic DNA by a multiplex PCR assay. Amplified TCR beta libraries were sequenced as 87-base-pair reads on the Illumina HiSeq System. For the original study's pipeline: Across the 670 or so repertoires, a later analysis counted tens of millions of unique TCR beta chains, approximately 10 million of which were shared by at least two donors. To remove PCR and sequencing errors, raw reads were error-corrected and collapsed into unique sequences using a nearest-neighbor algorithm that merged closely related sequences. CDR3 sequences were aligned to IMGT reference sequences to assign V, D and J gene segments. Each retained sequence needed at least a six-nucleotide match to both a V gene segment and a J gene segment. Rearrangements were called productive when the CDR3 lacked stop codons and stayed in frame with V and J; all others were non-productive. Following IMGT convention, CDR3 was defined as the stretch from the second conserved V-encoded cysteine up to the conserved J-encoded phenylalanine. The earlier analysis of 500 to 750 of the donors excluded any sequence lacking an unambiguous match to a single V gene segment. In an earlier analysis of several hundred of the donors, V segments were called functional above 56.7% productive rearrangements and were called segregating when the between-donor standard deviation exceeded 5%. A statistical classification framework was developed to diagnose cytomegalovirus status using the catalog of TCR beta chain sequences. In a later analysis, V and J genes were assigned by comparing TCR nucleotide sequences against IMGT/GENE-DB human TR gene sequences. The TCRdist pipeline was used in a later analysis to assign CDR3 sequences and most-parsimonious VDJ recombination scenarios. In a later analysis, each TCR beta chain was defined by its CDR3 amino acid sequence together with its V-gene family, and reads without a unique V-gene family were excluded. A later analysis removed several hundred highly shared, low-generation-probability nucleotide sequences to deal with suspected cross-contamination and a sequencing artifact. For each public chain, a later analysis derived a clonal expansion index from normalized ranks of inferred template counts within each repertoire. In a later analysis, generation probabilities were computed with a VDJ recombination model fitted to out-of-frame rearrangements, and the resulting probabilities were checked against IGoR. In a later analysis, TCR-TCR, TCR-HLA and TCR-CMV co-occurrence was scored with hypergeometric tests, and a repertoire-size bias correction was applied to TCR pairs. False discovery rates were estimated in a later analysis by permuting HLA or CMV assignments 20 times. In a later analysis, co-occurring TCRs were grouped with DBSCAN, and TCRdist sequence similarity was added when clustering was performed within HLA-allele-positive subsets. Repertoires with fewer than 30,000 or more than 120,000 public chains were left out of co-occurrence clustering, as were about five repertoires with anomalous nucleotide sharing. The table was pulled from immuneACCESS by TCRdb, which kept in-frame rearrangements only. Such tables lose some clones; where checked, under half of the loss comes from unresolved V genes, and the rest has no known cause. V, J and clone size were drawn from that table, and D and trimming were deduced from the DNA. This specimen's table enumerates 56,000 or so clones. The top ten clones comprise 25% to 30% of the sample.

Details on this clone: The clone's antigen remains unknown.

Recombination connected TRBV27 to TRBJ2-1, and 9 junctional nucleotides match TRBD1. The clonotype was recovered from a man between 40 and 49 years old in good health and CMV-seropositive. The sample consisted of PBMCs. The nucleotide sequence is given as TGTGCCAGCAGTTTAGAGGCGGGACAGGGCTGGTACAATGAGCAGTTCTTC. This is translated as CASSLEAGQGWYNEQFF.